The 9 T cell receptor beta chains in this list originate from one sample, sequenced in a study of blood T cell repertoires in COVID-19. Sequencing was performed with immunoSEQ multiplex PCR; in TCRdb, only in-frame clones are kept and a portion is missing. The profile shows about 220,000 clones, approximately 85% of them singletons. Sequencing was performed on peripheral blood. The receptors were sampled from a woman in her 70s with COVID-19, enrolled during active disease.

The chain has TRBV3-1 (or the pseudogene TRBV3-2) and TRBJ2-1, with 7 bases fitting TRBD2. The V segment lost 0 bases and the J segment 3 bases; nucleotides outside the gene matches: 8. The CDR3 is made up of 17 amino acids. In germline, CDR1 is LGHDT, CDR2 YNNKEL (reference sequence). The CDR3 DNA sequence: TGTGCCAGCAGCCAAGATATAGCCGGGGGGTACTACAATGAGCAGTTCTTC. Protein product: CASSQDIAGGYYNEQFF.

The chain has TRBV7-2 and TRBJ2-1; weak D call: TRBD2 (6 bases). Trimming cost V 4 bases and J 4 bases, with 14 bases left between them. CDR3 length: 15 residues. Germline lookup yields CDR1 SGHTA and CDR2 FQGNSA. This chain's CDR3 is CASSSRRASYNEQFF. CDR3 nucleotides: TGTGCCAGCAGCTCCAGGAGGGCCTCATACAATGAGCAGTTCTTC.

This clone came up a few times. Here the CDR3 DNA reads TGTGCCAGCAGCTTGCTCCGGCGGGACAGCAAAAACATTCAGTACTTC. This sequence encodes CASSLLRRDSKNIQYF. V and J are TRBV7-9 and TRBJ2-4, with a weak D call TRBD1 (7 bases). Per the germline V gene, CDR1 is SEHNR and CDR2 is FQNEAQ (reference sequence). Trimming cost V 3 bases and J 3 bases, with 15 bases left between them. The CDR3 contains 16 residues.

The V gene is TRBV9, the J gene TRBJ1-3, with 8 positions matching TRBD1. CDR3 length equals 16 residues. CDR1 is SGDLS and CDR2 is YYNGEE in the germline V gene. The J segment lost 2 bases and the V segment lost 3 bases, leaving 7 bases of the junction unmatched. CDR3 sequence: CASSAGQGYTGNTIYF. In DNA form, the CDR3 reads TGTGCCAGCAGCGCCGGACAGGGTTACACTGGAAACACCATATATTTT.

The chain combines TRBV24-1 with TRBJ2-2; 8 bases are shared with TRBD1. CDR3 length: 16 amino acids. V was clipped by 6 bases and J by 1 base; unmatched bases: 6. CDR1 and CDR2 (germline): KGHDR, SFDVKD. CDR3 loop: CATSSGGTGNTGELFF. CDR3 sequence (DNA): TGTGCCACCAGTAGTGGGGGGACAGGGAACACCGGGGAGCTGTTTTTT.

The CDR3 protein is CASSRGQTYEQYF. DNA of the CDR3: TGTGCCAGCAGCCGAGGACAGACCTACGAGCAGTACTTC. J is TRBJ2-7 and V is TRBV5-6; possibly TRBD1 for D (6 bases). The ends were cut back, 4 bases at V and 2 bases at J, with 10 bases in the middle. The CDR3 contains 13 residues. Germline lookup yields CDR1 SGHDT and CDR2 YYEEEE.

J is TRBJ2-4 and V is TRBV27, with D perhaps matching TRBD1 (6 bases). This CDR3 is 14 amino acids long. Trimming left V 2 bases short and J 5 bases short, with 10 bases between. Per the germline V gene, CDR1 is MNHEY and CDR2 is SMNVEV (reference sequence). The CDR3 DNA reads TGTGCCAGCAGTTTAAGAGGGGGACAAAACATTCAGTACTTC. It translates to CASSLRGGQNIQYF.

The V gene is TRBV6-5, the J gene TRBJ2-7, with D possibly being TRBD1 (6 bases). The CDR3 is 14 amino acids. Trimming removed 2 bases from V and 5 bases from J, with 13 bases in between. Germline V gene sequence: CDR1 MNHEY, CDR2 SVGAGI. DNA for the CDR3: TGTGCCAGCAGTTACGGCAGGGGTTTCCACGAGCAGTACTTC. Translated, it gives CASSYGRGFHEQYF.

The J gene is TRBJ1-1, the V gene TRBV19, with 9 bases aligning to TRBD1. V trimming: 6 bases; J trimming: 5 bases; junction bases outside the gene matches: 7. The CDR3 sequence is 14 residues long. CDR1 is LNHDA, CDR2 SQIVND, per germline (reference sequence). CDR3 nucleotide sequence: TGTGCCAGTAGCAGGGACAGGGAGAGGACTGAAGCTTTCTTT. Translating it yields CASSRDRERTEAFF.